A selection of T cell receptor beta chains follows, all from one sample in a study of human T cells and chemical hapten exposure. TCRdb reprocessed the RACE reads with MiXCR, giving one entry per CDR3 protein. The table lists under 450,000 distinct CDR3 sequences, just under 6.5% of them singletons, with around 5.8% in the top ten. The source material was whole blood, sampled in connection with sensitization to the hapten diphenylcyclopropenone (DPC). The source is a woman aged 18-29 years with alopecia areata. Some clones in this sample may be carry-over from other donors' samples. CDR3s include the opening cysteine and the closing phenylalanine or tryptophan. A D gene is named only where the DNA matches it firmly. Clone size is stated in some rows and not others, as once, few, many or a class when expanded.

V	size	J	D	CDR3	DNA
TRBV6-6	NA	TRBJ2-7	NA	CASNPGTYEQYF	TGTGCCAGCAACCCAGGGACCTACGAGCAGTACTTC
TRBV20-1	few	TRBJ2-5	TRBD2	CSAQTSFETQYF	TGCAGTGCCCAGACTAGCTTTGAGACCCAGTACTTC
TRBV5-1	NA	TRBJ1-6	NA	CASSLGSGGNNSPLHF	TGCGCCAGCAGCTTGGGATCGGGGGGCAATAATTCACCCCTCCACTTT
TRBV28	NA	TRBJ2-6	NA	CASSSPDGANVLTF	TGTGCCAGCAGTTCTCCGGATGGGGCCAACGTCCTGACTTTC
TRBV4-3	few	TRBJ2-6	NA	CASSQDGLGTYGANVLTF	TGCGCCAGCAGCCAAGATGGGTTAGGGACTTATGGGGCCAACGTCCTGACTTTC
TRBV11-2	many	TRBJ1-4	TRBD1	CASSLRDRITNEKLFF	TGTGCCAGCAGCTTAAGGGACAGGATCACAAATGAAAAACTGTTTTTT
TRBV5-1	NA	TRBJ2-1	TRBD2	CASSPRTSVNEQFF	TGCGCCAGCAGCCCCCGGACTAGCGTGAATGAGCAGTTCTTC
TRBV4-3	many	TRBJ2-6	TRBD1	CASSQGIGVGTGVSSGANVLTF	TGCGCCAGCAGCCAAGGAATAGGCGTGGGGACAGGGGTTTCCTCTGGGGCCAACGTCCTGACTTTC
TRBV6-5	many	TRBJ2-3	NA	CASRQGYTQYF	TGTGCCAGCAGACAGGGATATACGCAGTATTTT
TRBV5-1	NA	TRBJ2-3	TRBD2	CASSSSGGVNTQYF	TGCGCCAGCAGCTCTAGCGGGGGAGTGAATACGCAGTATTTT
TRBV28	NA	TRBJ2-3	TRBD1	CASRPGQATDTQYF	TGTGCCAGCCGGCCGGGACAGGCCACAGATACGCAGTATTTT
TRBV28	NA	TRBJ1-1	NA	CASSSPGGDWNTEAFF	TGTGCCAGCAGTTCCCCCGGGGGGGATTGGAACACTGAAGCTTTCTTT
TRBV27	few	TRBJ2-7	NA	CASSHNSYEQYF	TGTGCCAGCAGTCATAACAGTTACGAGCAGTACTTC
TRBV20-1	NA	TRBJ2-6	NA	CSALTTGSGANVLTF	TGCAGTGCTTTGACCACAGGCTCTGGGGCCAACGTCCTGACTTTC
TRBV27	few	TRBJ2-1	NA	CATGGAYEQFF	TGTGCCACCGGAGGGGCGTATGAGCAGTTCTTC
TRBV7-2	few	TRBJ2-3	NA	CASSFAQSDTQYF	TGTGCCAGCAGCTTTGCTCAATCAGATACGCAGTATTTT
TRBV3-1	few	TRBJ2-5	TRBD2	CASSLRTSGGSGTQYF	TGTGCCAGCAGCCTACGGACTAGCGGGGGGAGCGGGACCCAGTACTTC
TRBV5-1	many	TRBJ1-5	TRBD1	CASSQDRGGQPQHF	TGCGCCAGCAGCCAGGACAGGGGAGGTCAGCCCCAGCATTTT
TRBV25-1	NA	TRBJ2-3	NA	CATTGYSDTQYF	TGTGCCACCACAGGATACTCAGATACGCAGTATTTT
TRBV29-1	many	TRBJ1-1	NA	CSVEPQEYTEAFF	TGCAGCGTTGAGCCCCAGGAGTACACTGAAGCTTTCTTT
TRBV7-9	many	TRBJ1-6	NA	CASSSSNSPLHF	TGTGCCAGCAGCTCAAGTAATTCACCCCTCCACTTT
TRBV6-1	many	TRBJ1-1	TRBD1	CASSPGQVMNTEAFF	TGTGCCAGCAGTCCGGGACAGGTTATGAACACTGAAGCTTTCTTT